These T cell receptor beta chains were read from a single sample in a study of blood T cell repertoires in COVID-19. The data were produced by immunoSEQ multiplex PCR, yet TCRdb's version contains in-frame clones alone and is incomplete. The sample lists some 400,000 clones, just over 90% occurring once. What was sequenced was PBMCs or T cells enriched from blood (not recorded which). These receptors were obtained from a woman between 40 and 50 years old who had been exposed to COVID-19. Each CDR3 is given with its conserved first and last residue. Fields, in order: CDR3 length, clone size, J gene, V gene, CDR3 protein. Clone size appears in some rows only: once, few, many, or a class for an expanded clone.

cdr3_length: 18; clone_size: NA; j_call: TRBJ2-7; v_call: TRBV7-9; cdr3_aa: CASSLVSRSPTHSYEQYF
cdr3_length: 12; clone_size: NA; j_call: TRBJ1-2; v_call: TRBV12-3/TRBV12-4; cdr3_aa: CAGRQGSSGYTF
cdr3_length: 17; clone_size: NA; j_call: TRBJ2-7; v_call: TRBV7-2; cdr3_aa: CASSYRSTSGPSYEQYF
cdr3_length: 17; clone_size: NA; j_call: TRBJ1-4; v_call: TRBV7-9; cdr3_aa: CASSLGTGTPTNEKLFF
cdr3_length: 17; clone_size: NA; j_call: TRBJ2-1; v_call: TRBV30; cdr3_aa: CAWIVVGGRASYNEQFF
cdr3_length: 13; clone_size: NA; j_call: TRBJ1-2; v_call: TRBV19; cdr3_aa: CATRPGGSDGYTF
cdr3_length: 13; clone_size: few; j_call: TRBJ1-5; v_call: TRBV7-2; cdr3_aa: CASSLVPTEPQHF
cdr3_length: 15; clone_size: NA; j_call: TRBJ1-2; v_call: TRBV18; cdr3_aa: CASSPVDSRLYGYTF
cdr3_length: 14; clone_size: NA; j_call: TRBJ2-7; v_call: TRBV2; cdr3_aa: CASRNPGQTYEQYF
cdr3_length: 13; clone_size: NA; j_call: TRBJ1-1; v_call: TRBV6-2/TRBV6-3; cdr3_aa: CASSGLGNTEAFF
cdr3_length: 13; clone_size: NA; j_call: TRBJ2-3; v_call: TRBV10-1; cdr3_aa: CASSFLAEDTQYF
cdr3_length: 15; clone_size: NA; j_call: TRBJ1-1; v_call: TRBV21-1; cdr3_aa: CASSVRDSRNTEAFF
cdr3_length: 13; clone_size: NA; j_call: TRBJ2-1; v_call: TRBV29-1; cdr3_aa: CSISGRAYNEQFF
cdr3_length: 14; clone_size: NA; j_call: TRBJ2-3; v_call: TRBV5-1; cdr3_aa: CASRSGGEKGTQYF
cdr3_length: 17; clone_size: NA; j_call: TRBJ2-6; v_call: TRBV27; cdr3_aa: CASSRLAGGTGANVLTF
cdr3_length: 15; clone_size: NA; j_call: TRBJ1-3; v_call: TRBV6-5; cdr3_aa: CASSKQGTPGNTIYF
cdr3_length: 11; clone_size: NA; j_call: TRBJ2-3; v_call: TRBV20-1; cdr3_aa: CSAGGPDTQYF
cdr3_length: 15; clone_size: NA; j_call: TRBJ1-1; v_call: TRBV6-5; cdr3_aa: CASTDLGGLNTEAFF
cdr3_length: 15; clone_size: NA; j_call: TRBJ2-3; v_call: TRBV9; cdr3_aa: CASSAGASLTDTQYF
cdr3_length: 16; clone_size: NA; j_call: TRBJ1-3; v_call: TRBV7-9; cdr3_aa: CASSNTGGISGNTIYF
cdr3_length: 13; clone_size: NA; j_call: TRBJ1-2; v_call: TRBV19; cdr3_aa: CASSWGQNYGYTF
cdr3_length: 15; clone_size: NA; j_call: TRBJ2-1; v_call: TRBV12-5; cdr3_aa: CASGLVAGGYNEQFF
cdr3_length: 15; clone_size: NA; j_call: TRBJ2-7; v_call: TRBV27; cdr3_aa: CASSSLESDSYEQYF
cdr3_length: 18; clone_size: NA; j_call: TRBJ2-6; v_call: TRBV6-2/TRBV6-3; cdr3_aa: CASSYSILWALRANVLTF
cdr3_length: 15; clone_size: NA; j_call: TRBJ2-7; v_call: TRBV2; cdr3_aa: CASSDVGGATYEQYF
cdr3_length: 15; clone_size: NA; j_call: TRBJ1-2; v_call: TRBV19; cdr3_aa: CASNPFPGVGYGYTF
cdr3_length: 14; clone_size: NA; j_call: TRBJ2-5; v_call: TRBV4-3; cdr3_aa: CASSIQGFQETQYF
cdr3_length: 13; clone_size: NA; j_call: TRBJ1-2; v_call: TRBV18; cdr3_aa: CASSPRQGGGYTF
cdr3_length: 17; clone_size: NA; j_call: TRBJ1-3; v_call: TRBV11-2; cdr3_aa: CASSPRTGALSGNTIYF
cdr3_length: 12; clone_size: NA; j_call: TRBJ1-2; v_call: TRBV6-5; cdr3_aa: CASSDTNYGYTF
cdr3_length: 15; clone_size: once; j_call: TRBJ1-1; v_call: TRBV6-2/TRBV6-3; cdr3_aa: CASSLGGTGNTEAFF
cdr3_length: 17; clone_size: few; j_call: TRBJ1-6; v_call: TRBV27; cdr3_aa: CASSFETPGQGNSPLHF
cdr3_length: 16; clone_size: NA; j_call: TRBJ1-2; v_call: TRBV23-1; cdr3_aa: CASSDNSGGAECGYTF
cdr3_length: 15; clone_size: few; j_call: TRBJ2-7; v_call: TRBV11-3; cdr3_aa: CASSLALRRQYEQYF
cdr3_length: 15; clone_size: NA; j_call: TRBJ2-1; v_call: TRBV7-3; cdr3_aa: CASSLSGGLYNEQFF
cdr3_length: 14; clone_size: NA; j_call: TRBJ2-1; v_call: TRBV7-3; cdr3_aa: CASSPPGPYNEQFF
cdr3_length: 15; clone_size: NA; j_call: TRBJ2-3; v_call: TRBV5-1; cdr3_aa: CASSLVLAGTDTQYF